This T cell receptor beta chain was captured in a study of graft-versus-host responses after intestinal transplantation. Across the study: Recipients were all induced with anti-thymocyte globulin, then given tacrolimus and steroids for 3 to 4 years.

With regard to this clone: The antigen remains undetermined.

Clones were sequenced by immunoSEQ multiplex PCR, and TCRdb holds only the in-frame ones, with some missing. Here the sample spans 84,000 or so clones, approximately 82% being singletons. The CDR3 has 15 residues. Germline assignment: CDR1 MGHRA and CDR2 YSYEKL. The J segment lost 4 bases and the V segment lost 2 bases, leaving 3 bases of the junction unmatched. The chain is built from TRBV4-1 and TRBJ1-4; 8 bases align to TRBD1. This clonotype was sampled from a human donor who received an intestinal transplant. The specimen was unstimulated CD4+ T cells sorted from spleen or lymph node cells, collected before intestinal transplant. In DNA form, the CDR3 reads TGCGCCAGCAGCCAACAGGGGGCGAATAATGAAAAACTGTTTTTT. Residues: CASSQQGANNEKLFF.